These T cell receptor beta chains were read from a single sample in a study of blood T cell repertoires in COVID-19. Using immunoSEQ multiplex PCR, the repertoire was profiled, and TCRdb retains in-frame clones only, with some absent. The sample holds some 330,000 clones; approximately 92% are singletons and the top ten take less than 20%. The sequencing sample was made of PBMCs or T cells enriched from blood (not recorded which). The receptor set was obtained from a woman aged 25 to 39 who had recovered from COVID-19. Both conserved end residues are part of each CDR3. A D gene is named only where the DNA matches it firmly. Only part of the rows carry a size: once, few, many, or a class if the clone is expanded.

clone size,J gene,V gene,D gene,CDR3 DNA,CDR3 protein
once,TRBJ2-7,TRBV13,TRBD2,TGTGCCAGCAGCTTTTCTTTGGCGGGAGGTTTCTACGAGCAGTACTTC,CASSFSLAGGFYEQYF
.,TRBJ1-2,TRBV15,TRBD1,TGTGCCACCAGCCGAGGGACAGGGTTCCCTCATGGCTACACCTTC,CATSRGTGFPHGYTF
.,TRBJ1-2,TRBV19,.,TGTGCCAGTACGTTGGGAGAGCTTTATGGCTACACCTTC,CASTLGELYGYTF
.,TRBJ2-2,TRBV25-1,TRBD2,TGTGCCAGCGTAAGCGGGAGGGCCGGTACCGGGGAGCTGTTTTTT,CASVSGRAGTGELFF
once,TRBJ1-5,TRBV7-9,.,TGTGCCAGCAGCCAAGACACCTATCAGCCCCAGCATTTT,CASSQDTYQPQHF
.,TRBJ1-5,TRBV19,.,TGTGCCAGTAGTATAGGGCGACAGTATAGCAATCAGCCCCAGCATTTT,CASSIGRQYSNQPQHF
.,TRBJ2-3,TRBV4-2,.,TGTGCCAGCAGCCAAGAGGGTCCGGGGGATACGCAGTATTTT,CASSQEGPGDTQYF
.,TRBJ2-5,TRBV9,TRBD2,TGTGCCAGCAGCGCTCTAGCGGGAGGCCTGATCGGCCAAGAGACCCAGTACTTC,CASSALAGGLIGQETQYF
once,TRBJ2-7,TRBV28,TRBD1,TGTGCCAGCAGTCCGGGACAGGGCTACGAGCAGTACTTC,CASSPGQGYEQYF
once,TRBJ2-7,TRBV27,.,TGTGCCAGCAGACCTGGGGGCAGCTACGAGCAGTACTTC,CASRPGGSYEQYF
.,TRBJ2-7,TRBV28,TRBD1,TGTGCCAGCAGATCTACCCCCGGGACAGGTTACGAGCAGTACTTC,CASRSTPGTGYEQYF
.,TRBJ2-5,TRBV18,.,TGTGCCAGCTCACCACGTGGGGCTCAGGAGACCCAGTACTTC,CASSPRGAQETQYF
.,TRBJ2-7,TRBV7-2,.,TGTGCCAGCAGCTTGGGGCCAGCCTCCTACGAGCAGTACTTC,CASSLGPASYEQYF
.,TRBJ2-6,TRBV3-1/TRBV3-2,TRBD1,TGTGCCAGCAGCGTGAATCCGGGACAGGGTCCCTCTGGGGCCAACGTCCTGACTTTC,CASSVNPGQGPSGANVLTF
.,TRBJ1-5,TRBV6-4,TRBD1,TGTGCCAGCAGCCCCGGGACAGGGATTGTCCTCGTCGGCAATCAGCCCCAGCATTTT,CASSPGTGIVLVGNQPQHF
.,TRBJ1-4,TRBV7-9,TRBD1,TGTGCCAGCAGGCAAACAGGGGCCGGGAGTGAAAAACTGTTTTTT,CASRQTGAGSEKLFF
.,TRBJ2-1,TRBV5-1,TRBD2,TGCGCCAGCAGCTACACTTCTCTAGCGGGCTCCTACAATGAGCAGTTCTTC,CASSYTSLAGSYNEQFF
.,TRBJ1-6,TRBV19,TRBD1,TGTGCCAGTAGTGTGGGACAGGGGTTTTACTCACCCCTCCACTTT,CASSVGQGFYSPLHF
once,TRBJ1-5,TRBV7-8,TRBD1,TGTGCCAGCAGCACTGGGACAGGGGGCCCTCAGCCCCAGCATTTT,CASSTGTGGPQPQHF
.,TRBJ2-2,TRBV11-3,TRBD1,TGTGCCAGCAGCGACAGGGAGATAACCGGGGAGCTGTTTTTT,CASSDREITGELFF
.,TRBJ2-7,TRBV5-4,.,TGTGCCAGCAGCTTGGCGGGGCAGGGGGGATACGAGCAGTACTTC,CASSLAGQGGYEQYF
.,TRBJ2-1,TRBV11-2,.,TGTGCCATAAAGACTAGTCCCCTCAATGAGCAGTTCTTC,CAIKTSPLNEQFF
.,TRBJ2-5,TRBV11-3,.,TGTGCCAGCAGCTCAGTCCAAACGAGGCAAGAGACCCAGTACTTC,CASSSVQTRQETQYF
.,TRBJ1-2,TRBV18,TRBD1,TGTGCCAGCTCGTCGACAGGGGAAGATGGCTATGGCTACACCTTC,CASSSTGEDGYGYTF
once,TRBJ2-3,TRBV11-1,TRBD2,TGTGCCAGCAGCCTAATCCCGGGACTATCCACAGATACGCAGTATTTT,CASSLIPGLSTDTQYF
once,TRBJ1-2,TRBV27,.,TGTGCCAGCAGCCCAACAGGGATACAGGGCTACACCTTC,CASSPTGIQGYTF
.,TRBJ2-7,TRBV6-2/TRBV6-3,.,TGTGCCAGCAGTTACATTCCTAGTATGGTGAGGGAGCAGTACTTC,CASSYIPSMVREQYF
.,TRBJ2-1,TRBV11-2,.,TGTGCCAGCAGCTTAGATTCAGGGGACCCCTTCTTC,CASSLDSGDPFF
.,TRBJ2-3,TRBV30,.,TGTGCCCAGACAGTGGGAACAGATACGCAGTATTTT,CAQTVGTDTQYF
.,TRBJ1-2,TRBV7-8,TRBD1,TGTGCCAGCAGCTTAGGGGACAGTACTAACTATGGCTACACCTTC,CASSLGDSTNYGYTF
.,TRBJ1-2,TRBV6-5,.,TGTGCCAGCAAGACAGGCCTTGCTCTCTATGGCTACACCTTC,CASKTGLALYGYTF
.,TRBJ2-5,TRBV7-2,TRBD2,TGTGCCAGCAGCTTAGCGCAACTAGCGGGCCAAGAGACCCAGTACTTC,CASSLAQLAGQETQYF
.,TRBJ2-3,TRBV12-5,.,TGTGCTAGTGGTTTGTTCCCTGGCGGGGGCACAGATACGCAGTATTTT,CASGLFPGGGTDTQYF
.,TRBJ2-1,TRBV6-6,TRBD2,TGTGCCAGCAGTCCGGGACTAGCGGGAGAATCTAGCTACAATGAGCAGTTCTTC,CASSPGLAGESSYNEQFF
.,TRBJ2-7,TRBV7-2,TRBD2,TGTGCCAGCAGCCCAAGGGCTAGCGGGAGAGCCGTAAGAGGGCAGTACTTC,CASSPRASGRAVRGQYF
once,TRBJ2-1,TRBV6-5,TRBD2,TGTGCCAGCAGTTACTCGGGACTAGTCTACAATGAGCAGTTCTTC,CASSYSGLVYNEQFF
few,TRBJ2-2,TRBV3-1/TRBV3-2,.,TGTGCCAGCAGCCTCGGGACACCCACCCAGAACACCGGGGAGCTGTTTTTT,CASSLGTPTQNTGELFF
.,TRBJ1-2,TRBV28,.,TGTGCCAGCAGTTTACTTAGGGGCGGCTACACCTTC,CASSLLRGGYTF
.,TRBJ2-2,TRBV18,TRBD2,TGTGCCAGCTCACCATTGGTAGCGGGAGGCGCGAACACCGGGGAGCTGTTTTTT,CASSPLVAGGANTGELFF
.,TRBJ2-7,TRBV4-1,TRBD1,TGCGCCAGCAGCCAAATACAGGGGGACGGATACGAGCAGTACTTC,CASSQIQGDGYEQYF
.,TRBJ2-1,TRBV7-3,.,TGTGCCAGCAGCTTCGGGGGGCTGGATGAGCAGTTCTTC,CASSFGGLDEQFF
.,TRBJ1-5,TRBV4-3,.,TGCGCCAGCAGCCAAGAAAGACTCTTCAATCAGCCCCAGCATTTT,CASSQERLFNQPQHF
.,TRBJ1-4,TRBV18,.,TGTGCCAGCTCACCAGGCCGGGGTGAAAAACTGTTTTTT,CASSPGRGEKLFF
few,TRBJ1-5,TRBV24-1,.,TGTGCCACCAGTGTAGGAGAGAATAGCAATCAGCCCCAGCATTTT,CATSVGENSNQPQHF
.,TRBJ1-4,TRBV7-8,TRBD1,TGTGCCAGCAGCTTAGACAGGGGATCTGCAACTAATGAAAAACTGTTTTTT,CASSLDRGSATNEKLFF